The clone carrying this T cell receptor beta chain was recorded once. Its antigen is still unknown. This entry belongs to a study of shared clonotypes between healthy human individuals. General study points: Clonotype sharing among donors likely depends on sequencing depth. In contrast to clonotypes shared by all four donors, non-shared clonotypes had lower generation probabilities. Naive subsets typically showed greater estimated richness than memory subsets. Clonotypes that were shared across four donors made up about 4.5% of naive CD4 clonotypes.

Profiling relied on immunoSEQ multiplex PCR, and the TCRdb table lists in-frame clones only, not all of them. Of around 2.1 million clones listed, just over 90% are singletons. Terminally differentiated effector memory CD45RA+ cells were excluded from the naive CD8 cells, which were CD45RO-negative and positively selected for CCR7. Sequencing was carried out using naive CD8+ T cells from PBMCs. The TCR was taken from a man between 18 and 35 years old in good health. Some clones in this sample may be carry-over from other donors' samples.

The CDR3 DNA sequence: TGTGCCAGCAGCGTCACGCAAAAGATAAACACCGGGGAGCTGTTTTTT. This gives the protein CASSVTQKINTGELFF. V and J are TRBV9 and TRBJ2-2; D call uncertain. CDR1 is SGDLS and CDR2 is YYNGEE in the germline V gene. Trimming took off 2 bases at V and 2 bases at J, with 13 bases between the two ends. The length of the CDR3 is 16 residues.